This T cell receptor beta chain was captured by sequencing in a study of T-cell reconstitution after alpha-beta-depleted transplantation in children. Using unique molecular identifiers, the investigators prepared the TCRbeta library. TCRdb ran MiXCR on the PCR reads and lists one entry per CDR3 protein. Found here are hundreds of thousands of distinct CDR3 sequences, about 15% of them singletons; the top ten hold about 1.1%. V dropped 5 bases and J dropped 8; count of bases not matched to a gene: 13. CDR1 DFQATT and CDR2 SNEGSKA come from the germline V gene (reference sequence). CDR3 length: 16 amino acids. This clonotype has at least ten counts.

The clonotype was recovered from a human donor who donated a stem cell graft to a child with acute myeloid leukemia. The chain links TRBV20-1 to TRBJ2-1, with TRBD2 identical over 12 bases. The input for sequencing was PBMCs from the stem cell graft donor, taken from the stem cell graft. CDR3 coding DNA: TGCAGTGCTCCTTTCAGACTAGCGGGGGTGTGGGATGAGCAGTTCTTC. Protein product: CSAPFRLAGVWDEQFF.